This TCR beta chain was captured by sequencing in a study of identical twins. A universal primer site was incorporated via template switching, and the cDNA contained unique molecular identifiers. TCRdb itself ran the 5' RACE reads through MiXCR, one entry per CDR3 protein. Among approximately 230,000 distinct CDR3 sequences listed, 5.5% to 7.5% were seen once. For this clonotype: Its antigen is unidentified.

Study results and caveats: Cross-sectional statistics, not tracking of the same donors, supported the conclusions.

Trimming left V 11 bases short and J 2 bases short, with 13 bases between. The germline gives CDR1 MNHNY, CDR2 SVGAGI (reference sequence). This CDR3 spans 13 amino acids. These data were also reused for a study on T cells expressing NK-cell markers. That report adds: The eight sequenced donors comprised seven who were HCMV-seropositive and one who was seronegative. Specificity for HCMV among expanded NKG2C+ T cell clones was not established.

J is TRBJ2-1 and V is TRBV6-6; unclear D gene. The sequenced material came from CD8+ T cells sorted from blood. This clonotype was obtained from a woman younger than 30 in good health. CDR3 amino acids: CARSTAAYNEQFF. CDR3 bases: TGTGCCCGCTCGACGGCGGCCTACAATGAGCAGTTCTTC.